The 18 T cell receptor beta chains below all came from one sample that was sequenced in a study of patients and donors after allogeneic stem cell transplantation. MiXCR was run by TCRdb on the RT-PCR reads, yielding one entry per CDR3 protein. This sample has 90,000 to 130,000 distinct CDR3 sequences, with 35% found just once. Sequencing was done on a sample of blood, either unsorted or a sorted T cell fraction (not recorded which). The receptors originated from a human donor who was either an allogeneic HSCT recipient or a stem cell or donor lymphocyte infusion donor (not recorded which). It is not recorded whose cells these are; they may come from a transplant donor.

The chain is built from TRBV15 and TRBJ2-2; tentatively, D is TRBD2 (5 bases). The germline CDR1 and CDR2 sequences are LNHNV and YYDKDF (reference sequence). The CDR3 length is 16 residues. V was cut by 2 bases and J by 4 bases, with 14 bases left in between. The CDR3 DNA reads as TGTGCCACCAGCAGACCTCGGGGTGAAAGCACCGGGGAGCTGTTTTTT. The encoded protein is CATSRPRGESTGELFF. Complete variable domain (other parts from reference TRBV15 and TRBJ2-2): DAMVIQNPRYQVTQFGKPVTLSCSQTLNHNVMYWYQQKSSQAPKLLFHYYDKDFNNEADTPDNFQSRRPNTSFCFLDIRSPGLGDTAMYLCATSRPRGESTGELFFGEGSRLTVL.

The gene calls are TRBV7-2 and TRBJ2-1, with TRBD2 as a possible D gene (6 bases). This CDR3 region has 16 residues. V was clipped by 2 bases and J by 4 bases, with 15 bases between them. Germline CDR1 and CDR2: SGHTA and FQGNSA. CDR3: CASSLLADPLYNEQFF. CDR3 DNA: TGTGCCAGCAGCTTATTAGCGGACCCTTTATACAATGAGCAGTTCTTC.

This CDR3 reads CSARAGKLDTGLLSYNEQFF. The CDR3 region has the DNA TGCAGTGCTAGAGCCGGAAAACTAGACACAGGCCTCCTCTCCTACAATGAGCAGTTCTTC. The gene calls are TRBV20-1 and TRBJ2-1, with D possibly being TRBD1 or TRBD2 (5 bases each). There are 20 residues in the CDR3. Germline CDR1 and CDR2: DFQATT and SNEGSKA (reference sequence). Trimming took 1 base from V and 0 from J, leaving 25 bases between them.

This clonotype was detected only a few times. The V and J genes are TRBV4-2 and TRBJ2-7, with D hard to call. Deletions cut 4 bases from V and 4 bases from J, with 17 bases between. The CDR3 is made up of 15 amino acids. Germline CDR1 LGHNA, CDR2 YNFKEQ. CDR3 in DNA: TGTGCCAGCAGCCGAAGGACCGCTGTGTTGTACGAGCAGTACTTC. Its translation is CASSRRTAVLYEQYF.

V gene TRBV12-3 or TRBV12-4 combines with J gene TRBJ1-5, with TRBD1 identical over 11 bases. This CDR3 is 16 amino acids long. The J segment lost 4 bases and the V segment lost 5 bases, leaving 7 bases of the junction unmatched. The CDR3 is CASSHRDRGRNQPQHF. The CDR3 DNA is TGTGCCAGCAGTCACCGGGACAGGGGGAGGAATCAGCCCCAGCATTTT.

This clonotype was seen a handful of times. DNA of the CDR3: TGTGCCAGCAGCTTCGAGGGATTCTACAATGAGCAGTTCTTC. It encodes CASSFEGFYNEQFF. This chain joins TRBV7-2 and TRBJ2-1; TRBD2 might be the D (5 bases). The V gene lost 3 bases and the J gene lost 3 bases, with 9 bases spanning the gap. The germline V gene encodes CDR1 SGHTA and CDR2 FQGNSA. The CDR3 length is 14 residues.

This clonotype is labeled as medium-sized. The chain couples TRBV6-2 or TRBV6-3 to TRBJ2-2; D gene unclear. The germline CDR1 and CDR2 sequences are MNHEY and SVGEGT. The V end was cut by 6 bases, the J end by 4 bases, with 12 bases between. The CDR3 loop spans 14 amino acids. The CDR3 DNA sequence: TGTGCCAGCAGACAATCGGGTGGCACCGGGGAGCTGTTTTTT. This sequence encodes CASRQSGGTGELFF.

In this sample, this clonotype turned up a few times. CDR3 protein: CASSDRLYEQYF. DNA of the CDR3: TGTGCCAGCAGTGATAGGCTCTACGAGCAGTACTTC. The V call is TRBV6-1, the J call TRBJ2-7, with D uncertain. CDR1 is MNHNS and CDR2 is SASEGT in the germline V gene. The CDR3 runs to 12 residues. V shed 3 bases and J shed 3 bases, with 6 bases lying between them.

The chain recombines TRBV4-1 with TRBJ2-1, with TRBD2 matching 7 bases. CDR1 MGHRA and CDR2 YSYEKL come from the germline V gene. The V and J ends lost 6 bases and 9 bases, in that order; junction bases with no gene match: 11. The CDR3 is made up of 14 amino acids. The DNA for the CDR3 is TGCGCCAGCAGGTGGGGGGACTATCGTGCTGAGCAGTTCTTC. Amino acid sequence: CASRWGDYRAEQFF.

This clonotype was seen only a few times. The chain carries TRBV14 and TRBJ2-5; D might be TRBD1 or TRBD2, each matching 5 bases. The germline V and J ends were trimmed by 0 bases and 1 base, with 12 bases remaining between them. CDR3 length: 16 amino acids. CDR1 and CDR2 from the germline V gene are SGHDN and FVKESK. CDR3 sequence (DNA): TGTGCCAGCAGCCAAGATTACGGGGCGGCCCAAGAGACCCAGTACTTC. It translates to CASSQDYGAAQETQYF.

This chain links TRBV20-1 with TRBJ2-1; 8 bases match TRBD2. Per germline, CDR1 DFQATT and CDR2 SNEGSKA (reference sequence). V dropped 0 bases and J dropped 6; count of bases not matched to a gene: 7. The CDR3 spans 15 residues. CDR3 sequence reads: CSAREKLADLNEQFF. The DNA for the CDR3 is TGCAGTGCTAGAGAGAAACTAGCGGACCTCAATGAGCAGTTCTTC.

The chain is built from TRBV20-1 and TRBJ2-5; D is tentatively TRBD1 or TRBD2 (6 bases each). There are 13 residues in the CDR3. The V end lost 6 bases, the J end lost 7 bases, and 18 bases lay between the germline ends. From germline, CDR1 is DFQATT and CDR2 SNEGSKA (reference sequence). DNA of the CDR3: TGCAGTGCCACATACCAACAGGGAGGGACCCAGTACTTC. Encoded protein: CSATYQQGGTQYF.

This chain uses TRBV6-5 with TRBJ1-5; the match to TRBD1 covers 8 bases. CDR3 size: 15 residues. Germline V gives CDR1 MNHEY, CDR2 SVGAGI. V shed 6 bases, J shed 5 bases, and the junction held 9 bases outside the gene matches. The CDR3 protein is CASRSDREAYQPQHF. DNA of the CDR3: TGTGCCAGCAGATCGGACAGGGAGGCATATCAGCCCCAGCATTTT.

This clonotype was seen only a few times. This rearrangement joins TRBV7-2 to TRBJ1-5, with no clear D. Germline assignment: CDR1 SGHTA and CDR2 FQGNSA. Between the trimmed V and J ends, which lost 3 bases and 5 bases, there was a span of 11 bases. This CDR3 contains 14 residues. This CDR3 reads CASSLSLIDQPQHF. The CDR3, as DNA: TGTGCCAGCAGCTTGTCACTGATCGATCAGCCCCAGCATTTT.

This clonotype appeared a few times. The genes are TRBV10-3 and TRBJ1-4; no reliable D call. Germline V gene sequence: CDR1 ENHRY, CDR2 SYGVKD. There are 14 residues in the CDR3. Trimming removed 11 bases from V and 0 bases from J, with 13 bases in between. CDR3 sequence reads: CASRQHATNEKLFF. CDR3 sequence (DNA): TGTGCCTCCAGGCAGCATGCAACTAATGAAAAACTGTTTTTT.

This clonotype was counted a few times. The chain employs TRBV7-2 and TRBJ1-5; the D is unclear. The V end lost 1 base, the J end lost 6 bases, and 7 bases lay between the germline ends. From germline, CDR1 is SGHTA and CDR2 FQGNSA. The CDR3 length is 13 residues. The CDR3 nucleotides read TGTGCCAGCAGCTTAGGGCTTAGTCAGCCCCAGCATTTT. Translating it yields CASSLGLSQPQHF.

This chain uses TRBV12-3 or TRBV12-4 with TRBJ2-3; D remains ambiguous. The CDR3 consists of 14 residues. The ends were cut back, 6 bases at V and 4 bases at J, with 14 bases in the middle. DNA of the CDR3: TGTGCCAGCAGCCCTGACCGGGCGGCAGATACGCAGTATTTT. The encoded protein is CASSPDRAADTQYF.

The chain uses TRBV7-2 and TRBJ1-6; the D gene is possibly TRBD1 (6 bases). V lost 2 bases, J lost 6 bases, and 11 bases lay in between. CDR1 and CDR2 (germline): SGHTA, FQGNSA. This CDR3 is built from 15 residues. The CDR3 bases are TGTGCCAGCAGCTTACTCCAGGGGTCTAATTCACCCCTCCACTTT. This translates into CASSLLQGSNSPLHF.